This TCR beta chain was documented in a study of blood T cell repertoires in COVID-19. In the authors' workflow: Reference gene primers were amplified, and this amplification served to estimate nucleated cell counts. The method was immunoSEQ multiplex PCR; TCRdb's version includes in-frame clones alone and lacks a portion of them. The DNA was the basis for D and trimming; V, J and clone size are from that table. Here the sample spans 210,000 or so clones, 84% being singletons. CDR3 length equals 12 residues. Unmatched junction bases numbered 4, after V lost 1 base and J lost 12 bases. Germline loops: CDR1 SGHRS, CDR2 YFSETQ.

Sequencing was done on a sample of peripheral blood. The chain recombines TRBV5-1 with TRBJ2-1; 7 bases are shared with TRBD1. This receptor was identified in a woman of 80 years or more with active or convalescent COVID-19. The DNA of the CDR3 is TGCGCCAGCAGCTTGAATCGGGACAGGCAGTTCTTC. Translating it yields CASSLNRDRQFF.